This T cell receptor (beta chain) was obtained from a study of T cells in localized non-small cell lung cancer. The study's findings and limits: Adjacent lung exhibited a median of approximately 59 among the 100 most abundant tumor clones.

Adjacent lung tissue lacking atypia was obtained at a distance of at least 2 cm from the tumor margin. Method: immunoSEQ multiplex PCR; TCRdb's copy keeps in-frame clones and lacks some. The sample yields over 1,000 clones, 36% seen once. A word on this clone: The antigen is not known.

The CDR3 totals 15 residues. The germline CDR1 and CDR2 sequences are SGHRS and YFSETQ. Trimming shortened V by 2 bases and J by 3 bases, and 11 bases separated the two germline ends. The origin of this receptor is a man between 35 and 75 years old with stage III lung adenocarcinoma. The chain carries TRBV5-1 and TRBJ1-4; tentative D call: TRBD1 (6 bases). The sequencing used normal lung tissue next to the tumor, collected before any cancer treatment. The CDR3: CASSLQGPPNEKLFF. CDR3 coding DNA: TGCGCCAGCAGCTTACAGGGACCACCTAATGAAAAACTGTTTTTT. The entire variable domain, with the rest obtained from reference TRBV5-1 and TRBJ1-4, is as follows: KAGVTQTPRYLIKTRGQQVTLSCSPISGHRSVSWYQQTPGQGLQFLFEYFSETQRNKGNFPGRFSGRQFSNSRSEMNVSTLELGDSALYLCASSLQGPPNEKLFFGSGTQLSVL.